This T cell receptor beta chain was sequenced for a study of T cells in Graves' hyperthyroidism and ophthalmopathy. This CDR3 is built from 17 residues. From germline, CDR1 is LGHDT and CDR2 YNNKEL (reference sequence). The junction had 8 bases not matched to a gene; V was cut back by 1 base and J by 0 bases. Researchers took RNA transcripts and amplified the TCR beta CDR3 regions from them. The HTBI primer set drove a first-round RT-PCR of the TCR CDR3. MiXCR, applied by TCRdb to the multiplex PCR reads, yields one record per CDR3 protein. The sample holds approximately 640,000 distinct CDR3 sequences, roughly 17% seen once. This clonotype came up many times. Its antigen is still unknown. Findings of the study overall: Among clonotypes expanded in thyroid above 0.001, most were also found in blood.

In making diagnoses, clinical symptoms, serum thyroxine and TRAb, thyroid ultrasound and orbital computed tomography were all used. The receptor was isolated from a woman in her twenties or thirties with Graves' hyperthyroidism. Sequencing input: blood. V gene TRBV3-1 combines with J gene TRBJ1-1; 7 nucleotides match TRBD1. Written as DNA, the CDR3 is TGTGCCAGCAGCCAAGGGAGGTCAAGGGGGCTGAACACTGAAGCTTTCTTT. Its translation: CASSQGRSRGLNTEAFF.